The entry below describes one TCR beta chain. This clonotype was seen many times. Its antigen has not been determined. No base quality values were provided; no much bigger clone lies one nucleotide off. This entry belongs to a study of T-cell reconstitution after alpha-beta-depleted transplantation in children (TCRdb year 2016). At the level of the whole study: T-cell immune reconstitution after TCRalphabeta/CD19-depleted allogeneic hematopoietic cell transplantation in children was quantitatively tracked in the study by means of TCR repertoire profiling.

Points the paper makes about the study in general: The high TCRbeta diversity at day 60 in some patients was ascribed to recipient T cells and intrathymic progenitors that had survived conditioning. Over the following months the frequencies of hyperexpanded clones went down, and after one year T-cell counts and TCRbeta diversity were mostly credited to newly produced T cells. The apparently early alphabetaT-cell count recovery about two months after transplant was reportedly dependent on only several hundred rapidly expanded clones derived from non-depleted graft cells.

The library was obtained by PCR. The sequencer listed for this sample is Illumina HiSeq 2500. To normalize quantification of the TCRbeta repertoire, the TCR libraries were built with molecular barcoding that relied on unique molecular identifiers. TCRdb trimmed the raw reads at Q25, called clones with MiXCR and kept productive beta chains. Every distinct CDR3 protein forms one entry, paired with its most common genes and DNA. In all, the sample holds roughly 8,100 distinct CDR3 sequences, and over 9.5% of those were seen once. Together, the top ten hold about half of the sample. The time point label here, explained by the study, means: day 60 (about 2 months) after transplantation. What the treatment or condition label conveys for this sample: allogeneic hematopoietic cell transplantation with graft depleted of TCRalphabeta T cells and CD19 B cells. TCRalphabeta/CD19-depleted allogeneic hematopoietic cell grafts were given to the transplant recipients, all of whom were children.

The CDR3 numbers 17 residues from cysteine through phenylalanine. The retained sequence is limited to the CDR3, 51 bases, with the frame set at the first base. CDR1 SEHNR and CDR2 FQNEAQ are derived from the germline V gene (reference sequence). Here V drops 6 bases and J drops 3 bases, and the junction holds 12 bases not matched to any gene. The sequence was obtained from a patient aged 2-10 years who had a stem cell transplant for inherited bone marrow failure, so the T cells may come from the graft donor. Recombination connected TRBV7-9 to TRBJ2-3; TRBD1 aligns with 10 central bases. The specimen was PBMCs, mostly from graft donor cells, collected 60 days after TCRalphabeta/CD19-depleted stem cell transplant. CDR3 loop: CASRPPWDRGSTDTQYF. The nucleotide sequence is given as TGTGCCAGCAGGCCGCCCTGGGACAGGGGCTCTACAGATACGCAGTATTTT.